This TCR beta chain was identified during a study of regulatory T cells in long-lasting Graves disease. CDR3-region Arm-PCR and iRepertoire HTBI primers produced the TCR beta libraries. One entry per CDR3 protein, called by TCRdb with MiXCR from the multiplex PCR reads. The sample lists roughly 300,000 distinct CDR3 sequences, around 20% occurring once. As to time point: persistent/refractory GD, antithyroid drugs over 5 years with positive TRAb. PBMC-extracted RNA yielded the TCR library. The sample holds many counts of this clonotype. The CDR3 totals 18 residues. Germline V gene sequence: CDR1 SGHTA, CDR2 FQGNSA. V lost 4 bases to trimming and J lost 2 bases, with 23 bases between them.

This receptor was identified in a female donor with Graves disease. The V gene is TRBV7-2, the J gene TRBJ2-5; TRBD2 is a possible D gene (5 bases). The sample was peripheral blood mononuclear cells (PBMCs), taken when the disease was refractory, from a patient treated with antithyroid drugs. CDR3: CASSSNSNPADPQETQYF. The CDR3 DNA reads as TGTGCCAGCAGCTCCAATTCTAATCCAGCGGATCCGCAAGAGACCCAGTACTTC.